This T cell receptor (beta chain) was recorded in a study of CD8 T cells in Susac syndrome. Reverse transcription used about 0.45 to 1 ug RNA and random hexamers. Across 54 Vbeta and 13 Jbeta, immunoSEQ multiplex PCR amplified TCR beta CDR3. From the immunoSEQ multiplex PCR reads, TCRdb called clonotypes with MiXCR, one entry per CDR3 protein. The sample consists of 160,000 or so distinct CDR3 sequences, 93% of them appearing once. CD8+ and CD4+ T cells from blood underwent TCR beta sequencing, which was carried out in a high-throughput format. The controls were healthy donors who were matched for age and sex. Bulk CD8+ and CD4+ cells came from magnetic negative isolation; CD8+ TEMRA by FACS. This CDR3 is 14 amino acids long. Germline V gene lookup returns CDR1 SGHTA and CDR2 FQGNSA. The ends lost 2 bases at V and 2 bases at J; junction bases unmatched: 3.

This clonotype was sampled from a human donor in good health. The V and J genes are TRBV7-2 and TRBJ2-7; 7 nucleotides align to TRBD2. The sequenced material came from CD4+ T cells from PBMCs. The CDR3 bases are TGTGCCAGCAGCTTACTGAGCGGGACCTACGAGCAGTACTTC. It translates to CASSLLSGTYEQYF.